This is a list of T cell receptor beta chains from one sample in a study of vaccination and CD4 T cells after COVID-19. Their antigens remain unidentified. TCRdb redid the calling of the PCR reads with MiXCR, one entry per CDR3 protein. This repertoire shows about 18,000 distinct CDR3 sequences, about 71% found once; its top ten account for around 5.1%. Sequencing was performed on CD4+ T cells from blood, cultured in vitro. The origin of the receptors is a human donor who had recovered from COVID-19. The conserved cysteine and the conserved F or W are not part of the CDR3 here. D genes are given only for firm matches.

D gene,J gene,V gene,CDR3 protein
TRBD1,TRBJ1-4,TRBV7-6,ASSQSGGGEKLF
-,TRBJ1-4,TRBV28,ASRVGRLNEKLF
TRBD1,TRBJ1-5,TRBV24-1,ATGDRERNQPQH
TRBD1,TRBJ1-5,TRBV15,ATSRPGQVEQPQH
TRBD1,TRBJ1-5,TRBV6-5,ASSYGTGQAPQH
-,TRBJ2-2,TRBV19,ATWRGQNTGELF
TRBD1,TRBJ1-5,TRBV7-3,ASNPGGAEGDQPQH
-,TRBJ1-2,TRBV19,ASSKAGTYGYT
-,TRBJ1-2,TRBV24-1,ATSDPQGVYGYT
TRBD1,TRBJ1-5,TRBV12-3/TRBV12-4,ASSLAGGGNQPQH
TRBD2,TRBJ2-1,TRBV7-3,ASSSYGTSQYNEQF
TRBD1,TRBJ1-5,TRBV6-5,ASSSGTGGDQPQH
TRBD2,TRBJ2-3,TRBV20-1,SARGGTSGRTDTQY
-,TRBJ1-2,TRBV30,AWSVQAGNYGYT
-,TRBJ1-2,TRBV20-1,SATPGLGYT
-,TRBJ1-2,TRBV12-3/TRBV12-4,ASSLRGREENYGYT
-,TRBJ2-5,TRBV11-2,ASSLSRRWETQY
TRBD1,TRBJ2-3,TRBV7-9,ASSSTPTGIADTQY
-,TRBJ1-5,TRBV6-2/TRBV6-3,ASSYFGSNQPQH
-,TRBJ1-1,TRBV20-1,SARGDRMNTEAF
TRBD1,TRBJ2-7,TRBV7-2,ASSLVAGTGVQGEQY
-,TRBJ2-3,TRBV15,ATSRDYQDGTDTQY
TRBD2,TRBJ2-7,TRBV7-9,ASSLGGGVGYEQY
-,TRBJ1-3,TRBV20-1,SATDTGSGNTIY
-,TRBJ2-3,TRBV5-1,ATHGGRGPTDTQY
-,TRBJ2-3,TRBV24-1,ATSAQLVSDTQY
-,TRBJ1-6,TRBV27,ASCYSASSYNSPLH
-,TRBJ1-6,TRBV6-1,ASSEGDSPLH
-,TRBJ2-2,TRBV6-1,ASSLTGELF